The entry below gives a single T cell receptor (beta chain) sequence along with its context. Its antigen is as yet unknown. This specimen comes from a study of T cell responses to AZD1222 COVID-19 vaccine. Study overall: Second-dose groups at about 4 or about 12 weeks were pooled.

Findings and caveats of the study: Seropositive at baseline were only a handful of AZD1222 recipients. It should be noted that donors were predominantly white British and more often female, and clonal diversity was possibly underestimated. None of the repertoires were sampled until the peak T cell response had passed.

Method: immunoSEQ multiplex PCR; TCRdb's copy keeps in-frame clones and lacks some. This repertoire shows 70,000 to 95,000 clones, roughly nine tenths found once; its top ten account for roughly 4.2%. Germline CDR1 and CDR2: LNHDA and SQIVND (reference sequence). V was cut by 4 bases and J by 0 bases, with 15 bases left in between. The CDR3 spans 16 residues. Specimen: peripheral blood, collected on day 0 of AZD1222 vaccination. The sequence derives from an adult in good health. The V gene is TRBV19, the J gene TRBJ1-1; D remains unclear. This chain's CDR3 is CASSKRAGGMNTEAFF. The CDR3, as DNA: TGTGCCAGTAGTAAGAGGGCTGGCGGGATGAACACTGAAGCTTTCTTT.